This TCR beta chain was profiled in a study of tumor-infiltrating lymphocytes in primary liver carcinoma. Study overall: Between 4.2 and 10 cm across, the tumors were all of stage T1-T3 N0M0. Samples gave roughly 3.5 to 7.5 million productive TCRbeta reads, similar across tissue types.

Production of TCR beta cDNA used 400 to 650 ng total RNA together with a constant-region primer. Construction of TCR beta libraries relied on three successive nested multiplex PCR rounds employing slightly modified ARM-PCR. The two initial PCR rounds, ten to eleven cycles each, used TRBV1-TRBV30 forward and C-beta reverse primers. Via MiXCR, TCRdb re-called the multiplex PCR reads, giving one row per CDR3 protein. The top ten hold roughly 9% of the sample, which has about 320,000 distinct CDR3 sequences, about 60% seen once. For this clonotype: Its antigen is unidentified.

RNA was extracted from whole blood without cell sorting, alongside germline DNA. Germline CDR1 reads SGHDN; CDR2 reads FVKESK. This CDR3 is 12 amino acids long. V was shortened by 2 bases and J by 11 bases, with 12 bases between the two germline ends. Study-wide findings and caveats: Tumor-adjacent and tumor-blood pairs showed less overlap than tumor region pairs. A significantly higher top-250-clone fraction was recorded for tumors than for blood (p = 0.039).

The source of this sequence is a man between 35 and 55 years old with primary liver carcinoma and hepatitis B virus infection. Source material: peripheral blood. The chain has TRBV14 and TRBJ1-1, with D maybe TRBD1 (6 bases). CDR3 in DNA: TGTGCCAGCAGCCAAACAGGGTTAGCGGCTTTCTTT. It codes for CASSQTGLAAFF.